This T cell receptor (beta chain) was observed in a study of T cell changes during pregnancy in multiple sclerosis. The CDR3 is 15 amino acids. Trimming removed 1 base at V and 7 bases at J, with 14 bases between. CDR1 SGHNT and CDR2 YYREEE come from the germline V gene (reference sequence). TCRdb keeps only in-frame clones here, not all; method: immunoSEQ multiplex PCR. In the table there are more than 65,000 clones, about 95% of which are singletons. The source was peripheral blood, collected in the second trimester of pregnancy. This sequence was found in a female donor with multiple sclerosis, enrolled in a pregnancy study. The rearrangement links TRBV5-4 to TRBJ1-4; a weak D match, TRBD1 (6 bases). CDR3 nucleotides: TGTGCCAGCAGCTTGTACGGGGGGCGCGGTGAAAAACTGTTTTTT. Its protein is CASSLYGGRGEKLFF.